These T cell receptor beta chains were read from a single sample in a study of shared clonotypes between healthy human individuals. Some clones are missing from TCRdb's copy, which holds only in-frame ones; the method was immunoSEQ multiplex PCR. In the table there are approximately 530,000 clones, 90% to 96% of which are singletons. The sequenced sample was naive CD4+ T cells sorted from blood. Receptor source: a woman in her twenties or thirties in good health. CDR3s include the opening cysteine and the closing phenylalanine or tryptophan. D genes are given only for firm matches.

j_gene,d_gene,v_gene,CDR3aa
TRBJ2-2,-,TRBV10-3,CAISDQRRTGELFF
TRBJ1-2,-,TRBV12-1,CASSFATGYYSHGYTF
TRBJ2-1,-,TRBV5-1,CASSSNAGPSYNEQFF
TRBJ2-6,TRBD1,TRBV11-2,CASSSLRQGASGANVLTF
TRBJ2-1,TRBD1,TRBV2,CASSGGQGLYNEQFF
TRBJ1-4,-,TRBV9,CASSVGGTNEKLFF
TRBJ2-1,TRBD2,TRBV4-1,CASSQSPRLAGGYNEQFF
TRBJ2-5,TRBD1,TRBV9,CASSETPGQGVFQETQYF
TRBJ2-3,-,TRBV6-5,CASSPSGVPDQGQYF
TRBJ1-3,-,TRBV5-1,CASSSHGTHSGNTIYF
TRBJ2-5,TRBD1,TRBV27,CASSPQTGAGEQYF
TRBJ1-5,-,TRBV6-1,CASSEWSQPQHF
TRBJ2-7,-,TRBV7-6,CASSSDPTRLDEQYF
TRBJ2-3,-,TRBV2,CASGTLLLDTQYF
TRBJ2-2,-,TRBV28,CASSPGPDRRRANTGELFF
TRBJ2-2,-,TRBV10-2,CASDPENTGELFF
TRBJ2-5,TRBD2,TRBV14,CASSHSTLSGRRETQYF
TRBJ2-3,-,TRBV6-5,CASSLAGHTDTQYF
TRBJ2-7,TRBD2,TRBV11-2,CASSYSRSSGRYEQYF
TRBJ2-7,TRBD2,TRBV7-9,CASSSSGVYEQYF
-,TRBD1,TRBV4-1,CASSQPRGGGYEQYF
TRBJ2-7,TRBD2,TRBV18,CASSPTNKLAGVYEQYF
TRBJ2-5,TRBD2,TRBV18,CASSPPGRANQETQYF
TRBJ1-3,TRBD1,TRBV15,CATSLYRGSGNTIYF
TRBJ2-2,-,TRBV19,CASSIERGSTGELFF
TRBJ1-1,-,TRBV6-5,CASSWDRGNTEAFF
TRBJ1-5,-,TRBV28,CASSLSAGINQPQHF
TRBJ2-3,-,TRBV28,CASSFSRGDTDTQYF
TRBJ1-4,TRBD1,TRBV7-9,CASSPPGQGGEKLFF
TRBJ2-1,TRBD2,TRBV5-1,CASSQGLAENNEQFF
TRBJ2-3,-,TRBV28,CASVRGSHTDTQYF
TRBJ2-7,TRBD2,TRBV5-4,CASSLRTSGSGEQYF
TRBJ2-5,-,TRBV28,CASSSPARVAFTQYF
TRBJ2-2,-,TRBV5-5,CASSLVTTGELFF
TRBJ1-2,-,TRBV30,CAWSVRGTAGYTF
TRBJ2-5,-,TRBV7-2,CASSLAEGTQETQYF
TRBJ2-1,-,TRBV9,CASSVAESSRGNEQFF
TRBJ2-7,-,TRBV6-5,CASSYSDGPTYEQYF
TRBJ2-1,TRBD2,TRBV28,CASSLGLAGPRDEQFF
TRBJ2-3,-,TRBV10-1,CASSEIGSNTQYF
TRBJ1-2,-,TRBV19,CASSTPLRYGYTF
TRBJ2-7,-,TRBV5-1,CASSLGDGTYEQYF
TRBJ2-7,-,TRBV28,CASTQRFGEQYF
TRBJ1-1,-,TRBV18,CASSPREWGSSYTEAFF
TRBJ1-5,-,TRBV27,CASSFGRNSNQPQHF
TRBJ1-1,TRBD1,TRBV11-2,CASAQQGGDTEAFF
TRBJ2-7,TRBD1,TRBV5-1,CASSSQGAGYEQYF
TRBJ2-2,TRBD1,TRBV19,CASTRTGSTGELFF
TRBJ2-4,-,TRBV28,CASSLGTPRGVKNIQYF
TRBJ2-1,TRBD1,TRBV5-1,CASSSGTGKYNEQFF
TRBJ2-7,-,TRBV11-3,CASSLNRAYEQYF
TRBJ2-1,TRBD2,TRBV9,CASSVGTSVYTRQFF